This T cell receptor (beta chain) was captured in a study of cytomegalovirus exposure and HLA in healthy donors. Study overall: An earlier analysis identified 117 million unique TCR beta sequences in 150 million to 200 million T cells.

It was with 60 Vbeta and 13 Jbeta primers that the PCR ran. Sequencing used immunoSEQ multiplex PCR; TCRdb keeps in-frame clones, though not all of them. The profile shows around 120,000 clones, roughly four fifths of them singletons. This CDR3 is 14 amino acids long. With V trimmed by 6 bases and J by 5 bases, 7 bases remained unmatched. The germline V gene has CDR1 MGHDK and CDR2 SYGVNS. This receptor was taken from a man aged 50-60 years in good health and CMV-seropositive. The sequencing input was PBMCs. The chain uses TRBV25-1 and TRBJ2-1; 7 bases match TRBD2. The CDR3 is CASSSPGRHNEQFF. DNA for the CDR3: TGTGCCAGCAGCTCCCCCGGGAGGCACAATGAGCAGTTCTTC. The variable domain in full, with the rest retrieved from reference TRBV25-1 and TRBJ2-1, is EADIYQTPRYLVIGTGKKITLECSQTMGHDKMYWYQQDPGMELHLIHYSYGVNSTEKGDLSSESTVSRIRTEHFPLTLESARPSHTSQYLCASSSPGRHNEQFFGPGTRLTVL.